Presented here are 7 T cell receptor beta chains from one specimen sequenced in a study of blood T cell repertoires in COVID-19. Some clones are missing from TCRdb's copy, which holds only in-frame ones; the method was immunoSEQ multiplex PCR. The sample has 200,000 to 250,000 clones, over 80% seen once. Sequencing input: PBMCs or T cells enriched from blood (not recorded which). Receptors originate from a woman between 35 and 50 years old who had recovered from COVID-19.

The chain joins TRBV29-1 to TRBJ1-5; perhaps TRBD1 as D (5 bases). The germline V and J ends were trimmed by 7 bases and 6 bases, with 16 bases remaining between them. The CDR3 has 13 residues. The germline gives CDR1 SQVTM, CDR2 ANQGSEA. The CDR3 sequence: CSAVNGGGQPQHF. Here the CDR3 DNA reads TGCAGCGCCGTGAACGGGGGTGGTCAGCCCCAGCATTTT.

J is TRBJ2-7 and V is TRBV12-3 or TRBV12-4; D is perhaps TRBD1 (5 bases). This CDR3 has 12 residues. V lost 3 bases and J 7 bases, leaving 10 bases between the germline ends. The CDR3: CASSFTGMEQYV. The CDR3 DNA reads TGTGCCAGCAGTTTCACAGGCATGGAGCAGTACGTC.

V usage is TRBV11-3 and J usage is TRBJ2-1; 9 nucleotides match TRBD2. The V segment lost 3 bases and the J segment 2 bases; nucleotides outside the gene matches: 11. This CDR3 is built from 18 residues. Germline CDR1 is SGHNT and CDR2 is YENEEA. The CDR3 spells CASSFPFRGGRAYNEQFF. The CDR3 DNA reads TGTGCCAGCAGCTTCCCCTTCCGGGGCGGGAGGGCCTACAATGAGCAGTTCTTC.

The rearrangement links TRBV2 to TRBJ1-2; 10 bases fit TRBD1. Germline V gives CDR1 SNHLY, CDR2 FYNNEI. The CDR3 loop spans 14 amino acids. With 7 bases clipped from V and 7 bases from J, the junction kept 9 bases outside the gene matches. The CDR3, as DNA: TGTGCCAGCATAGGGACAGGGGCGAGGGGTGGCTACACCTTC. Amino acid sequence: CASIGTGARGGYTF.

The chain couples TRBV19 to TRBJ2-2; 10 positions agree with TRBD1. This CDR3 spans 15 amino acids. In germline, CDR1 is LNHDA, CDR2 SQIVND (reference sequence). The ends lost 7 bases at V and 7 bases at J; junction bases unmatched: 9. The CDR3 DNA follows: TGTGCCAGTACTCTCGGGACAGGGGTTCTCGGGGAGCTGTTTTTT. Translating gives CASTLGTGVLGELFF.

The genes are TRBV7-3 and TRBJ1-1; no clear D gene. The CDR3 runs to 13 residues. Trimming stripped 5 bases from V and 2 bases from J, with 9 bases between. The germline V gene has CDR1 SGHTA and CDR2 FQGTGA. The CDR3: CASSLTTNTEAFF. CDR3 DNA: TGTGCCAGCAGCCTCACTACAAACACTGAAGCTTTCTTT.

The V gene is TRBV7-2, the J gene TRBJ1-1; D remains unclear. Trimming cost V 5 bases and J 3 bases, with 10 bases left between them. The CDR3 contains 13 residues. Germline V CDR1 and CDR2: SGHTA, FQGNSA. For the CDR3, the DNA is TGTGCCAGCAGCCTTCAGGTGTACACTGAAGCTTTCTTT. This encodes CASSLQVYTEAFF.